What follows is one T cell receptor beta chain and its context. Its antigen is not known. The trim removed 2 bases at V and 2 bases at J, leaving 6 bases unmatched. Germline CDR1 reads SGHRS; CDR2 reads YFSETQ. CDR3 length: 15 residues. The data belong to a study of cytomegalovirus exposure and HLA in healthy donors. General study points: The majority of TCR sequences were rare, yet some public TCRs appeared in many donors. In a later analysis, HLA-associated beta chains showed higher expansion and lower generation probabilities than comparable chains.

The PCR had 60 Vbeta and 13 Jbeta primers. The protocol was immunoSEQ multiplex PCR, while the TCRdb copy is restricted to in-frame clones and leaves out a portion. The sample shows around 140,000 clones, roughly 70% of them seen only once. Sequencing used PBMCs. The chain has TRBV5-1 and TRBJ2-7, with TRBD1 matching 8 bases. This clonotype was sampled from a man younger than 45 in good health and CMV-seronegative. The CDR3: CASSFQGQGTYEQYF. For the CDR3, the DNA is TGCGCCAGCAGCTTCCAAGGACAGGGAACCTACGAGCAGTACTTC.